In its sample, the clone carrying this TCR beta chain was seen many times. No antigen is known for it. Thyroid ultrasound and orbital computed tomography, with clinical symptoms and serum thyroxine and TRAb, informed diagnoses. These data originate in a study of T cells in Graves' hyperthyroidism and ophthalmopathy. Points from the study as a whole: Most clonotypes expanded in the thyroid (above 0.001) were also present in blood. Ophthalmopathy was predicted by the model a median of roughly 6 months ahead of onset. A model of 13 V-J pairs discriminated ophthalmopathy from stable hyperthyroidism.

The TCR beta CDR3 regions underwent amplification using RNA transcripts as the source. RT-PCR in the first round (using the HTBI primer set) targeted the TCR CDR3. TCRdb recomputed calls from the multiplex PCR reads with MiXCR, one row per CDR3 protein. The table shows 500,000 to 800,000 distinct CDR3 sequences, with 14% occurring only once. The sequencing sample was made of blood. This receptor was identified in a woman aged 45-65 years with Graves' ophthalmopathy.

CDR3 DNA: TGTGCCAGCTCACCACTGAGCGACGGATTCTATGGCTACACCTTC. This codes for CASSPLSDGFYGYTF. V is TRBV18 and J is TRBJ1-2, with no clear D. The CDR3 contains 15 residues. V gave up 1 base and J gave up 4 bases, with 13 bases separating them. The germline CDR1 and CDR2 sequences are KGHSH and LQKENI.